Listed here are 13 T cell receptor beta chains from one sample, sequenced in a study of T-cell reconstitution after alpha-beta-depleted transplantation in children. A library of TCRbeta sequences, prepared with unique molecular identifiers, was generated. TCRdb redid the calling of the PCR reads with MiXCR, one entry per CDR3 protein. The sample has roughly 400,000 distinct CDR3 sequences, approximately 42% seen once; the top ten hold 27%. This material consisted of PBMCs, taken before TCRalphabeta/CD19-depleted stem cell transplant. These receptors were obtained from a girl aged 2 to 9 with aplastic anemia, due to receive a stem cell transplant.

The V and J genes are TRBV12-3 or TRBV12-4 and TRBJ2-5; 12 bases are shared with TRBD2. J lost 7 bases, V lost 5 bases, and 8 bases had no gene match. The CDR3 has 15 amino acids. The CDR3 coding sequence is TGTGCCAGCAGTACCTCACTAGCGGGGGGAGGGACCCAGTACTTC. Translating gives CASSTSLAGGGTQYF.

This chain uses TRBV7-3 with TRBJ2-7, with 8 nucleotides matching TRBD2. Germline V lookup: CDR1 SGHTA, CDR2 FQGTGA. With 5 bases clipped from V and 6 bases from J, the junction kept 12 bases outside the gene matches. This CDR3 region has 15 residues. The DNA for the CDR3 is TGTGCCAGCAGCCCCGGGGGCGGCGGGAGGAGCGAGCAGTACTTC. Its protein is CASSPGGGGRSEQYF.

The V call is TRBV7-9, the J call TRBJ2-7; weak D call: TRBD1 (6 bases). The CDR3 spans 14 residues. From germline, CDR1 is SEHNR and CDR2 FQNEAQ (reference sequence). V lost 4 bases and J 0 bases, leaving 10 bases between the germline ends. CDR3 in DNA: TGTGCCAGCAGCTCGTGGACAGCCTCCTACGAGCAGTACTTC. Translating gives CASSSWTASYEQYF.

A few counts support this clonotype. V usage is TRBV15 and J usage is TRBJ2-3, with D possibly TRBD1 on 6 matching bases. The CDR3 is 16 residues long. The germline V gene encodes CDR1 LNHNV and CDR2 YYDKDF (reference sequence). V was trimmed by 3 bases and J by 2 bases, leaving 15 bases between them. The CDR3 DNA follows: TGTGCCACCAGCAGCGAGGGAAACAGGGCCACAGATACGCAGTATTTT. Translation: CATSSEGNRATDTQYF.

The chain combines TRBV2 with TRBJ2-2; TRBD2 agrees at 8 bases. V was clipped by 4 bases and J by 6 bases; unmatched bases: 4. The CDR3 consists of 14 residues. The germline V gene has CDR1 SNHLY and CDR2 FYNNEI. The CDR3 reads CASSASGSAGELFF. For the CDR3, the DNA is TGTGCCAGCAGTGCAAGCGGGAGCGCCGGGGAGCTGTTTTTT.

The chain uses TRBV5-1 and TRBJ2-1; 8 bases line up with TRBD2. V dropped 4 bases and J dropped 4; count of bases not matched to a gene: 10. In germline, CDR1 is SGHRS, CDR2 YFSETQ. CDR3 size: 16 residues. CDR3: CASSPLAGKAYNEQFF. For the CDR3, the DNA is TGCGCCAGCAGCCCTTTAGCGGGAAAGGCTTACAATGAGCAGTTCTTC.

The sample holds many counts of this clonotype. This chain connects TRBV12-3 or TRBV12-4 to TRBJ2-7, with 12 bases lining up with TRBD2. With V trimmed by 6 bases and J by 5 bases, 14 bases remained unmatched. The CDR3 loop spans 17 amino acids. CDR3 amino acids: CASSTRPRLAGVNEQYF. In DNA form, the CDR3 reads TGTGCCAGCAGCACCCGCCCGAGACTAGCGGGAGTGAACGAGCAGTACTTC.

This chain uses TRBV28 with TRBJ1-2; 7 positions agree with TRBD1. V lost 8 bases, J lost 5 bases, and 11 bases stayed unmatched. CDR3 size: 14 residues. Germline loops: CDR1 MDHEN, CDR2 SYDVKM. For the CDR3, the DNA is TGTGCCAGCTCGCCGGGACAGCGAATTTATGGCTACACCTTC. It specifies CASSPGQRIYGYTF.

V usage is TRBV23-1 and J usage is TRBJ2-1; 8 nucleotides line up with TRBD2. TRBV23-1 is noted as an ORF with a role that remains uncertain. The V gene end was trimmed by 4 bases and the J gene end by 8 bases; junction bases not matched to a gene: 7. The CDR3 runs to 14 residues. CDR3 loop: CASSPGLVEDEQFF. In DNA, the CDR3 is TGCGCCAGCAGTCCGGGACTAGTAGAGGATGAGCAGTTCTTC.

A few counts support this clonotype. CDR3 nucleotide sequence: TGTGCCAGCGGCCCGAGACACCCCTACGAGCAGTACTTC. Translation gives CASGPRHPYEQYF. This chain links TRBV4-2 with TRBJ2-7, with no clear D. CDR1 and CDR2 (germline): LGHNA, YNFKEQ. This CDR3 is built from 13 residues. V gave up 8 bases and J gave up 2 bases, with 13 bases separating them.

The rearrangement uses TRBV20-1 and TRBJ1-2; D gene uncertain. The V gene's germline CDR1 is DFQATT and CDR2 SNEGSKA (reference sequence). This CDR3 has 17 amino acids. Trimming cost V 6 bases and J 13 bases, with 36 bases left between them. The CDR3 region has the DNA TGCAGTGCCCAAGTCCGAGGAACTAGAGGCGTCAGAGGACGCTGCACCTTC. Translated, it gives CSAQVRGTRGVRGRCTF.

The sample holds many counts of this clonotype. The V call is TRBV10-3, the J call TRBJ1-3; no reliable D call. Germline CDR1 reads ENHRY; CDR2 reads SYGVKD. The CDR3 is 15 residues long. The V end was cut by 5 bases, the J end by 4 bases, with 15 bases between. The CDR3 DNA sequence: TGTGCCATCAGTCGAGGGATTAAGAACGGAAACACCATATATTTT. Its protein is CAISRGIKNGNTIYF.

This clonotype appeared a few times. In DNA, the CDR3 is TGCGCCAGCAGCTTGGGCTCCGGACCGTCATTCGACGAGCAGTACTTC. Residues: CASSLGSGPSFDEQYF. This chain joins TRBV5-1 and TRBJ2-7; no definite D call. With 0 bases removed from V and 5 bases from J, the gap between germline ends came to 18 bases. There are 16 residues in the CDR3. Germline V CDR1 and CDR2: SGHRS, YFSETQ.